This section outlines one T cell receptor (beta chain) sequence together with its context. Its antigen is currently unknown. Repertoires were generated with immunoSEQ multiplex PCR, while TCRdb's copy carries only in-frame clones and drops some. This table has approximately 180,000 clones, 88% appearing once. This entry is derived from a study of T cell responses to AZD1222 COVID-19 vaccine. Whole-study results and caveats: Females made up more of the donors, who were largely white British, and clonal diversity may have come out too low. Among AZD1222 vaccinees, only six were seropositive at baseline. Two doses of AZD1222 preceded a rise in Spike-specific TCR breadth and depth.

The sequence came from an adult who received the AZD1222 COVID-19 vaccine. Sample: peripheral blood, taken 28 days after the second AZD1222 dose.

The CDR3 nucleotides are TGTGCCATCGGTCAGGTTGACAATGAGCAGTTCTTC. Protein product: CAIGQVDNEQFF. The V and J genes are TRBV10-3 and TRBJ2-1, with no clear D. The germline V gene encodes CDR1 ENHRY and CDR2 SYGVKD. V was cut by 8 bases and J by 5 bases, with 10 bases left in between. The CDR3 covers 12 residues.